The entry below describes one T cell receptor (beta chain). The record originates from a study of T cell clones after liver transplantation. Overall study: Three of eight recipients were HCV-positive; others had non-autoimmune, non-viral indications. At least one year of complete immunosuppression withdrawal without enzymes over twice normal defined tolerance.

The method was immunoSEQ multiplex PCR; TCRdb's version includes in-frame clones alone and lacks a portion of them. This table holds several thousand clones, 80% found once. Per germline, CDR1 SNHLY and CDR2 FYNNEI. CDR3 size: 14 residues. The ends were cut back, 2 bases at V and 3 bases at J, with 11 bases in the middle. Sequencing was performed on CD8+ T cells from blood, taken approximately 45 months after liver transplant. The receptor comes from a human patient who received a liver transplant. Some T cells may be supplied by the graft donor. This chain uses TRBV2 with TRBJ2-7; D is possibly TRBD1 or TRBD2 (5 bases each). CDR3 residues: CASSERDRIYEQYF. The CDR3 region has the DNA TGTGCCAGCAGTGAAAGGGACCGAATCTACGAGCAGTACTTC.